The sequence of this T cell receptor (beta chain) was determined in a study of T cell responses to AZD1222 COVID-19 vaccine. The CDR3 covers 11 residues. Per germline, CDR1 KGHSH and CDR2 LQKENI. V was shortened by 4 bases and J by 3 bases, with 4 bases between the two germline ends. The table came from immunoSEQ multiplex PCR; TCRdb's copy has only in-frame clones and leaves some out. This sample has about 120,000 clones, with roughly nine tenths found just once. V usage is TRBV18 and J usage is TRBJ2-7; no clear D. The TCR comes from an adult in good health. The sequences come from peripheral blood, collected on day 0 of AZD1222 vaccination. The CDR3 protein is CASSLDYEQYF. CDR3 nucleotide sequence: TGTGCCAGCTCACTAGACTACGAGCAGTACTTC.